Detailed here is one TCR beta chain. Its antigen is still unknown. Using immunoSEQ multiplex PCR, the repertoire was profiled, and TCRdb retains in-frame clones only, with some absent. Of some 60,000 clones detected, 70% to 90% appear once; the ten largest clones hold 5% to 5.5%. No patient had autoimmune disease or received systemic immunosuppression. The sample is drawn from a study of OX40 agonist ivuxolimab in advanced cancers. Study information: Patients took ivuxolimab, an agonistic anti-OX40 (CD134) antibody. The patients received ivuxolimab by intravenous route every 2 weeks at 0.01 to 10 mg/kg.

General observations from the study: The antigens recognized by the expanded peripheral T cells, that is their antigen specificity, were not determined.

The source was CD4+ or CD8+ T cells sorted from blood, collected in a trial of the OX40 agonist ivuxolimab. This TCR came from an adult with an advanced solid tumor such as melanoma, head and neck, liver or kidney cancer.

CDR3 sequence: CASSTGQDNYNEQFF. The CDR3 bases are TGCGCCAGCAGCACCGGACAGGACAACTACAATGAGCAGTTCTTC. The chain has TRBV5-1 and TRBJ2-1; 7 nucleotides match TRBD1. V dropped 4 bases and J dropped 3; count of bases not matched to a gene: 7. This CDR3 spans 15 amino acids. Per the germline V gene, CDR1 is SGHRS and CDR2 is YFSETQ.